The clone carrying this T cell receptor beta chain was observed a few times. These data are taken from a study of response to subunit inactivated influenza vaccine. From the RT-PCR reads, TCRdb called clonotypes with MiXCR, one entry per CDR3 protein. The table shows 250,000 to 350,000 distinct CDR3 sequences, with about 20% occurring only once. Germline V gives CDR1 SGHTA, CDR2 FQGNSA. Trimming took off 0 bases at V and 6 bases at J, with 9 bases between the two ends. This CDR3 contains 14 residues. Specimen: PBMCs from blood, collected less than 22 months after vaccination. The chain is built from TRBV7-2 and TRBJ2-1; D uncertain. This TCR was sampled from a man between 50 and 69 years old who received an inactivated influenza vaccine. In nucleotides, the CDR3 is TGTGCCAGCAGCTTAGCGAAACTCGTCAATGAGCAGTTCTTC. As protein: CASSLAKLVNEQFF.